This TCR beta chain was sequenced for a study of shared clonotypes between healthy human individuals. In the case of this clone: Antigen specificity is unknown.

The CDR3 loop spans 18 amino acids. Germline-derived CDR1 and CDR2 are SGHVS and FNYEAQ. J was trimmed by 0 bases and V by 4 bases; bases with no gene match: 9. Broader study findings: The rarefaction results pointed to incomplete sorted-subset sequencing despite large depth.

A roughly 200 ng quantity of DNA, tens of thousands of T cell genomes, went into the sorted-subset replicate PCRs. Generated by immunoSEQ multiplex PCR, the TCRdb table keeps only in-frame clones and is missing some. In the table there are around 180,000 clones, 90% to 95% of which are singletons. This receptor was identified in a woman aged 30 to 39 in good health. Sequencing was performed on naive CD4+ T cells sorted from blood. The subset here: CD45RA+ positively selected. The rearrangement links TRBV7-6 to TRBJ1-3; 10 nucleotides agree with TRBD1. The CDR3 reads CASSWFGTGVSSGNTIYF. DNA for the CDR3: TGTGCCAGCAGCTGGTTCGGGACAGGGGTTTCCTCTGGAAACACCATATATTTT.